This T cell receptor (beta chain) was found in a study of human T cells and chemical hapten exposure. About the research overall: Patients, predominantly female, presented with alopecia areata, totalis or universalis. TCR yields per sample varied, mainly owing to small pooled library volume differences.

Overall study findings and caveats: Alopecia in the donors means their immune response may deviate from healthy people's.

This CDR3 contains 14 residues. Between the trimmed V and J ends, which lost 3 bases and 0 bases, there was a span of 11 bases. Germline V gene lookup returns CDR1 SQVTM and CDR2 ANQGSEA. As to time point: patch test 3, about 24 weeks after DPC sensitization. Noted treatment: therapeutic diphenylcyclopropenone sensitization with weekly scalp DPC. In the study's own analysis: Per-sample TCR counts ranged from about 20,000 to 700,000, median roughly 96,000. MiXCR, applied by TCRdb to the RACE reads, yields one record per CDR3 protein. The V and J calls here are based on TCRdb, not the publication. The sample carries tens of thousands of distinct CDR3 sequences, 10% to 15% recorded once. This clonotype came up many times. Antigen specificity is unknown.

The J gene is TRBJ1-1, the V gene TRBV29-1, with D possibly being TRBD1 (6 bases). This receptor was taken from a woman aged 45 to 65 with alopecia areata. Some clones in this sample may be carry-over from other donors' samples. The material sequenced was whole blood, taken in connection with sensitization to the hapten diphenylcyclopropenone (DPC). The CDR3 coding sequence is TGCAGCGTTGATCGGGCAGGGGTGAACACTGAAGCTTTCTTT. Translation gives CSVDRAGVNTEAFF. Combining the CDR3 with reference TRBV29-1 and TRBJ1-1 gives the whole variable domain SAVISQKPSRDICQRGTSLTIQCQVDSQVTMMFWYRQQPGQSLTLIATANQGSEATYESGFVIDKFPISRPNLTFSTLTVSNMSPEDSSIYLCSVDRAGVNTEAFFGQGTRLTVV.